A single sample is the source of the 29 T cell receptor beta chains below, sequenced in a study of blood T cell repertoires in COVID-19. TCRdb's table, derived via immunoSEQ multiplex PCR, lists solely in-frame clones and lacks some. The table lists approximately 670,000 clones, 85% to 90% of them singletons. Sequencing input: peripheral blood. The receptors derive from a woman under 30 with acute or convalescent COVID-19.

The gene calls are TRBV7-7 and TRBJ2-2; no reliable D call. The CDR3 length is 14 residues. Germline CDR1 reads SSHAT; CDR2 reads FNYEAQ (reference sequence). Trimming stripped 4 bases from V and 9 bases from J, with 15 bases between. Here the CDR3 reads CASSSNPTERELFF. The DNA of the CDR3 is TGTGCCAGCAGCTCCAATCCGACGGAGAGGGAGCTGTTTTTT. The full variable domain, rest sourced from reference TRBV7-7 and TRBJ2-2, is GAGVSQSPRYKVTKRGQDVTLRCDPISSHATLYWYQQALGQGPEFLTYFNYEAQPDKSGLPSDRFSAERPEGSISTLTIQRTEQRDSAMYRCASSSNPTERELFFGEGSRLTVL.

The rearrangement joins TRBV6-2 or TRBV6-3 to TRBJ1-6, with D perhaps TRBD1 (6 bases). V was shortened by 2 bases and J by 9 bases, with 11 bases between the two germline ends. The CDR3 is 14 amino acids. Germline V gene sequence: CDR1 MNHEY, CDR2 SVGEGT. As DNA, the CDR3 is TGTGCCAGCAGTTACCTACAGGGTACTTCACCCCTCCACTTT. Translation: CASSYLQGTSPLHF.

V is TRBV10-2 and J is TRBJ1-6, with a possible D match to TRBD1 (6 bases). CDR1 is WSHSY, CDR2 SAAADI, per germline. CDR3 size: 14 residues. V lost 5 bases to trimming and J lost 4 bases, with 9 bases between them. The CDR3 sequence: CASSSRGYNSPLHF. In DNA form, the CDR3 reads TGCGCCAGCAGTTCCAGGGGTTATAATTCACCCCTCCACTTT.

The J gene is TRBJ1-5, the V gene TRBV4-1, with 9 bases that match TRBD1. The V segment lost 2 bases and the J segment 3 bases; nucleotides outside the gene matches: 11. This CDR3 contains 18 residues. Germline loops: CDR1 MGHRA, CDR2 YSYEKL. CDR3 coding DNA: TGCGCCAGCAGCCAAAACGAGTGGGACAGGGAGGTCAATCAGCCCCAGCATTTT. Its translation: CASSQNEWDREVNQPQHF.

The chain uses TRBV30 and TRBJ1-6, with 7 bases identical to TRBD1. The V segment lost 3 bases and the J segment 1 base; nucleotides outside the gene matches: 3. The CDR3 is 15 amino acids. Germline CDR1 GTSNPN, CDR2 SVGIG (reference sequence). The CDR3 DNA reads as TGTGCCTGGAGGGCGACAGGGTCCTATAATTCACCCCTCCACTTT. Translated, it gives CAWRATGSYNSPLHF.

J is TRBJ2-3 and V is TRBV4-1; 10 nucleotides align to TRBD2. Germline V gives CDR1 MGHRA, CDR2 YSYEKL. V was pared by 3 bases and J by 0 bases, with 18 bases of the junction left unmatched. CDR3 size: 21 residues. CDR3 nucleotides: TGCGCCAGCAGCCAGCAGCCCCCGGCGACTAGCGGGCGAACTAGCACAGATACGCAGTATTTT. Its translation is CASSQQPPATSGRTSTDTQYF.

The genes are TRBV29-1 and TRBJ1-3; a weak D match, TRBD1 (6 bases). There are 14 residues in the CDR3. CDR1 and CDR2 (germline): SQVTM, ANQGSEA. The V gene lost 4 bases and the J gene lost 3 bases, with 13 bases spanning the gap. CDR3 amino acids: CSVGGRGVGNTIYF. The CDR3 region has the DNA TGCAGCGTTGGCGGCAGGGGAGTTGGAAACACCATATATTTT.

CDR3 DNA sequence: TGCAGCGTTATCCAGGACAGGCGCCGGGGCTACACCTTC. It specifies CSVIQDRRRGYTF. The rearrangement joins TRBV29-1 to TRBJ1-2; 7 nucleotides align to TRBD1. CDR3 size: 13 residues. V dropped 5 bases and J dropped 8; count of bases not matched to a gene: 11. Germline CDR1 SQVTM, CDR2 ANQGSEA. Variable domain in full (rest from reference TRBV29-1 and TRBJ1-2): SAVISQKPSRDICQRGTSLTIQCQVDSQVTMMFWYRQQPGQSLTLIATANQGSEATYESGFVIDKFPISRPNLTFSTLTVSNMSPEDSSIYLCSVIQDRRRGYTFGSGTRLTVV.

V and J are TRBV4-2 and TRBJ2-7, with 7 positions matching TRBD1. CDR1 is LGHNA and CDR2 is YNFKEQ in the germline V gene. J was trimmed by 0 bases and V by 1 base; bases with no gene match: 6. CDR3 length equals 16 residues. The CDR3: CASSQVVQGTSYEQYF. Here the CDR3 DNA reads TGTGCCAGCAGCCAAGTGGTACAGGGGACCTCCTACGAGCAGTACTTC.

This clone has a single count. V and J are TRBV25-1 and TRBJ2-2; 8 bases agree with TRBD2. The V and J ends lost 6 bases and 2 bases, in that order; junction bases with no gene match: 5. This CDR3 comprises 15 residues. Per germline, CDR1 MGHDK and CDR2 SYGVNS. The CDR3: CASSGAGENTGELFF. The CDR3 bases are TGTGCCAGCAGCGGAGCGGGGGAAAACACCGGGGAGCTGTTTTTT.

The chain employs TRBV28 and TRBJ2-2, with 7 bases aligning to TRBD1. J gave up 8 bases and V 10 bases, and 10 bases lay outside the gene matches. The CDR3 covers 13 residues. Germline V gene sequence: CDR1 MDHEN, CDR2 SYDVKM. The CDR3 coding sequence is TGTGCCACCGGACAGGATCTGAGGGGGGAGCTGTTTTTT. Translation: CATGQDLRGELFF.

The chain employs TRBV7-2 and TRBJ1-3; 8 bases match TRBD1. V shed 5 bases and J 0 bases; nucleotides not matched to a gene: 12. The CDR3 extends over 18 amino acids. The germline V gene encodes CDR1 SGHTA and CDR2 FQGNSA. The CDR3 DNA reads as TGTGCCAGCAGCCCCCGGACCCGGACAGGGACCTCTGGAAACACCATATATTTT. It translates to CASSPRTRTGTSGNTIYF.

This chain links TRBV7-2 with TRBJ1-1; unclear D gene. Trimming cost V 11 bases and J 3 bases, with 13 bases left between them. This CDR3 spans 12 amino acids. The germline V gene encodes CDR1 SGHTA and CDR2 FQGNSA. In nucleotides, the CDR3 is TGTGCCGTTGGATGGGGAGACACTGAAGCTTTCTTT. Its translation is CAVGWGDTEAFF.

The V call is TRBV5-4, the J call TRBJ1-1; 8 bases agree with TRBD1. CDR3 length: 18 residues. Germline CDR1 reads SGHNT; CDR2 reads YYREEE (reference sequence). After removal of 5 bases from V and 0 bases from J, the junction contained 15 bases not matched to a gene. The CDR3 region has the DNA TGTGCCAGCAGAAAATCCCAACAGGGGGTCCCGATGAACACTGAAGCTTTCTTT. This codes for CASRKSQQGVPMNTEAFF.

The chain uses TRBV18 and TRBJ1-1, with D maybe TRBD1 (5 bases). Germline assignment: CDR1 KGHSH and CDR2 LQKENI. V dropped 6 bases and J dropped 1 base, with 12 bases sitting between them. CDR3 length equals 14 residues. The DNA of the CDR3 is TGTGCCAGCTCCCCAGTCAGGGAGAACACTGAAGCTTTCTTT. Protein: CASSPVRENTEAFF.

J is TRBJ1-5 and V is TRBV13; D is uncertain. Germline loops: CDR1 PRHDT, CDR2 FYEKMQ (reference sequence). This CDR3 is built from 14 residues. Deletions cut 0 bases from V and 7 bases from J, with 10 bases between. The CDR3 sequence is CASSLGRGRQPQHF. CDR3 DNA: TGTGCCAGCAGCTTAGGGCGGGGTAGGCAGCCCCAGCATTTT. The full variable domain, with the rest looked up from reference TRBV13 and TRBJ1-5, is AAGVIQSPRHLIKEKRETATLKCYPIPRHDTVYWYQQGPGQDPQFLISFYEKMQSDKGSIPDRFSAQQFSDYHSELNMSSLELGDSALYFCASSLGRGRQPQHFGDGTRLSIL.

The V call is TRBV5-5, the J call TRBJ2-7, with 9 bases fitting TRBD1. The V gene end was trimmed by 4 bases and the J gene end by 4 bases; junction bases not matched to a gene: 9. Germline CDR1 and CDR2: SGHKS and YYEKEE (reference sequence). The CDR3 runs 15 residues. For the CDR3, the DNA is TGTGCCAGCAGCGCGGGACAGGGTACAGAGTACGAGCAGTACTTC. This translates into CASSAGQGTEYEQYF. The full variable domain, with the rest looked up from reference TRBV5-5 and TRBJ2-7, is DAGVTQSPTHLIKTRGQQVTLRCSPISGHKSVSWYQQVLGQGPQFIFQYYEKEERGRGNFPDRFSARQFPNYSSELNVNALLLGDSALYLCASSAGQGTEYEQYFGPGTRLTVT.

V gene TRBV24-1 combines with J gene TRBJ1-2, with 7 bases lining up with TRBD1. The germline V gene encodes CDR1 KGHDR and CDR2 SFDVKD. The trim removed 0 bases at V and 7 bases at J, leaving 10 bases unmatched. CDR3 length: 16 residues. CDR3 amino acids: CATSDLGDRRSCGYTF. The CDR3 DNA sequence: TGTGCCACCAGTGATTTGGGGGACAGAAGGTCTTGTGGCTACACCTTC.

This sequence joins TRBV6-5 and TRBJ1-5; D is unresolved. The V gene's germline CDR1 is MNHEY and CDR2 SVGAGI. The V end lost 10 bases, the J end lost 0 bases, and 7 bases lay between the germline ends. This CDR3 region has 12 residues. CDR3: CATGYSNQPQHF. CDR3 DNA: TGTGCCACGGGATATAGCAATCAGCCCCAGCATTTT.

This chain links TRBV24-1 with TRBJ1-1, with a tentative D call TRBD1 (5 bases). The CDR3 has 13 residues. CDR1 is KGHDR and CDR2 is SFDVKD in the germline V gene. V lost 8 bases to trimming and J lost 3 bases, with 12 bases between them. CDR3 DNA sequence: TGTGCCACCATGCAGGGCGCGGACACTGAAGCTTTCTTT. Protein product: CATMQGADTEAFF.

Details on this clone: Likely a read error: the CDR3 ends without its conserved phenylalanine or tryptophan. The DNA is left out, because the CDR3 cannot be placed on it with certainty; the CDR3 is given as TCRdb lists it. The chain employs TRBV3-1 (or the pseudogene TRBV3-2) and TRBJ1-2. Germline CDR1 is LGHDT and CDR2 is YNNKEL (reference sequence). The CDR3 sequence runs 13 residues, both termini included. The CDR3: CASSQAPEPPRLV.

This clone was picked up one time. The J gene is TRBJ1-1, the V gene TRBV28; D unresolved. This CDR3 contains 13 residues. Germline CDR1 MDHEN, CDR2 SYDVKM. The V gene lost 11 bases and the J gene lost 5 bases, with 18 bases spanning the gap. The CDR3 DNA reads TGTGCCTCCCCTCAGGTGAGGGAGACTGAAGCTTTCTTT. Protein product: CASPQVRETEAFF.

J is TRBJ2-1 and V is TRBV6-5; D not resolved. Germline CDR1 MNHEY, CDR2 SVGAGI. The germline V and J ends were trimmed by 6 bases and 13 bases, with 13 bases remaining between them. CDR3 length: 11 amino acids. The CDR3 loop reads CASSAATEQFF. The CDR3 DNA follows: TGTGCCAGCAGCGCAGCGACGGAACAGTTCTTC.

The CDR3 reads CASSSSGTGYNEQFF. DNA of the CDR3: TGTGCCAGCAGTTCCTCCGGGACAGGGTACAATGAGCAGTTCTTC. This chain uses TRBV7-2 with TRBJ2-1, with 9 bases aligning to TRBD1. The ends lost 6 bases at V and 4 bases at J; junction bases unmatched: 7. CDR1 and CDR2 from the germline V gene are SGHTA and FQGNSA. The CDR3 sequence is 15 residues long.

J is TRBJ1-5 and V is TRBV20-1; D ambiguous. The CDR3 totals 11 residues. Per the germline V gene, CDR1 is DFQATT and CDR2 is SNEGSKA (reference sequence). The ends were cut back, 4 bases at V and 12 bases at J, with 13 bases in the middle. The CDR3 DNA sequence: TGCAGTGCTAAGATAGGTGGGCGCCAGCATTTT. Its protein product is CSAKIGGRQHF.

The CDR3 region has the DNA TGTGCCAGCAGCCACGTGGCAGGGGTCGAGCAGTACTTC. Its protein is CASSHVAGVEQYF. V gene TRBV7-9 combines with J gene TRBJ2-7; possible D gene TRBD1, 6 bases. V was pared by 5 bases and J by 6 bases, with 14 bases between. This CDR3 has 13 residues. CDR1 is SEHNR, CDR2 FQNEAQ, per germline (reference sequence).

This chain links TRBV24-1 with TRBJ1-2; no definite D call. V lost 2 bases and J lost 4, with 22 bases in between. The CDR3 consists of 18 residues. The V gene's germline CDR1 is KGHDR and CDR2 SFDVKD. The CDR3 loop reads CATSDWSGIPYTIYGYTF. Written as DNA, the CDR3 is TGTGCCACCAGTGATTGGTCGGGGATCCCCTATACGATCTATGGCTACACCTTC.

This rearrangement joins TRBV12-3 or TRBV12-4 to TRBJ1-2; 7 bases are a match to TRBD1. Germline trimming cut 7 bases from V and 8 bases from J; bases unmatched to any gene: 10. The CDR3 has 13 residues. The CDR3 loop reads CASIVQGNEGYTF. Here the CDR3 DNA reads TGTGCCAGCATCGTACAGGGGAATGAGGGCTACACCTTC.

This rearrangement joins TRBV19 to TRBJ2-7, with 9 bases aligning to TRBD1. The CDR3 totals 17 residues. Germline trimming cut 3 bases from V and 3 bases from J; bases unmatched to any gene: 12. Per germline, CDR1 LNHDA and CDR2 SQIVND (reference sequence). The CDR3 sequence: CASSMVTPLGQGYEQYF. In DNA form, the CDR3 reads TGTGCCAGTAGTATGGTCACCCCACTGGGACAGGGCTACGAGCAGTACTTC.